The 13 T cell receptor beta chains given below trace back to one sample, sequenced in a study of blood T cell repertoires in COVID-19. Using immunoSEQ multiplex PCR, the repertoire was profiled, and TCRdb retains in-frame clones only, with some absent. Here the sample spans 200,000 or so clones, approximately 85% being singletons. Input material: peripheral blood. The receptors originated from a human donor with active or convalescent COVID-19. The donor label of this sample is uncertain.

V and J are TRBV19 and TRBJ2-3; 8 bases map to TRBD2. Germline assignment: CDR1 LNHDA and CDR2 SQIVND (reference sequence). J was trimmed by 1 base and V by 9 bases; bases with no gene match: 3. CDR3 size: 13 residues. The CDR3 DNA reads as TGTGCCAGCGGTAGCGGGGGCACAGATACGCAGTATTTT. Amino acids: CASGSGGTDTQYF.

This chain uses TRBV18 with TRBJ1-1; 8 positions agree with TRBD1. V lost 3 bases and J lost 3; bases outside the gene matches: 6. The CDR3 spans 15 residues. Germline CDR1 reads KGHSH; CDR2 reads LQKENI. The CDR3 spells CASSPGGRGHTEAFF. The CDR3 nucleotides read TGTGCCAGCTCACCGGGTGGCAGGGGGCACACTGAAGCTTTCTTT.

This rearrangement joins TRBV2 to TRBJ1-4; TRBD1 matches at 8 bases. Germline CDR1 reads SNHLY; CDR2 reads FYNNEI. The CDR3 length is 13 residues. Unmatched junction bases numbered 6, after V lost 7 bases and J lost 8 bases. The CDR3 DNA reads TGTGCCAGCATTCAGGGGGCTAGAGAAAAACTGTTTTTT. It codes for CASIQGAREKLFF. The whole variable domain, remainder taken from reference TRBV2 and TRBJ1-4, is EPEVTQTPSHQVTQMGQEVILRCVPISNHLYFYWYRQILGQKVEFLVSFYNNEISEKSEIFDDQFSVERPDGSNFTLKIRSTKLEDSAMYFCASIQGAREKLFFGSGTQLSVL.

This chain joins TRBV5-1 and TRBJ2-1; 8 positions match TRBD2. V dropped 4 bases and J dropped 9; count of bases not matched to a gene: 12. The CDR3 consists of 15 residues. From germline, CDR1 is SGHRS and CDR2 YFSETQ. The DNA for the CDR3 is TGCGCCAGCAGCGTGCAGGGGCAGCGGGAGTTTGAGCAGTTCTTC. It translates to CASSVQGQREFEQFF.

This sequence joins TRBV9 and TRBJ2-2; D perhaps matches TRBD1 (6 bases). The germline V gene encodes CDR1 SGDLS and CDR2 YYNGEE. The V gene lost 2 bases and the J gene lost 4 bases, with 9 bases spanning the gap. The CDR3 totals 14 residues. The CDR3 reads CASSVARGTGELFF. The CDR3 bases are TGTGCCAGCAGCGTCGCCAGGGGCACCGGGGAGCTGTTTTTT.

The gene calls are TRBV5-4 and TRBJ2-3; 14 nucleotides agree with TRBD2. The length of the CDR3 is 17 residues. Germline lookup yields CDR1 SGHNT and CDR2 YYREEE (reference sequence). The trim removed 4 bases at V and 1 base at J, leaving 5 bases unmatched. CDR3 sequence reads: CASSRTSGRPRTDTQYF. CDR3 sequence (DNA): TGTGCCAGCAGCCGGACTAGCGGGAGGCCCCGCACAGATACGCAGTATTTT.

The chain has TRBV11-2 and TRBJ2-3, with 7 bases that match TRBD2. The CDR3 covers 15 residues. Germline CDR1 reads SGHAT; CDR2 reads FQNNGV. The trim removed 5 bases at V and 0 bases at J, leaving 5 bases unmatched. CDR3 nucleotides: TGTGCCAGCAGCGAACTAGCGACTAGCACAGATACGCAGTATTTT. Translated, it gives CASSELATSTDTQYF.

DNA of the CDR3: TGCGCCAGCAGCGAGGGACTAGCGGGAGGTGGGGGAGAGACCCAGTACTTC. This gives the protein CASSEGLAGGGGETQYF. The V call is TRBV5-1, the J call TRBJ2-5, with 15 bases lining up with TRBD2. CDR1 is SGHRS and CDR2 is YFSETQ in the germline V gene. This CDR3 is built from 17 residues. The V segment lost 4 bases and the J segment 4 bases; nucleotides outside the gene matches: 8.

The chain uses TRBV3-1 (or the pseudogene TRBV3-2) and TRBJ2-3, with 7 bases fitting TRBD2. Germline CDR1 and CDR2: LGHDT and YNNKEL (reference sequence). There are 15 residues in the CDR3. The junction had 10 bases not matched to a gene; V was cut back by 5 bases and J by 5 bases. The chain's CDR3 is CASSTRAPGGDTQYF. The CDR3 coding sequence is TGTGCCAGCAGCACACGGGCCCCGGGAGGAGATACGCAGTATTTT.

This clone appeared a single time. The chain couples TRBV12-3 or TRBV12-4 to TRBJ1-2, with no clear D. The CDR3 runs 13 residues. Trimming took 3 bases from V and 4 from J, leaving 9 bases between them. The CDR3 sequence: CASSFFEGYGYTF. The DNA of the CDR3 is TGTGCCAGCAGTTTTTTTGAGGGCTATGGCTACACCTTC.

For the CDR3, the DNA is TGTGCCAGCAGACCGATCCGGGACAGGGACTTTAACGAGCAGTACTTC. Translating gives CASRPIRDRDFNEQYF. The rearrangement joins TRBV7-9 to TRBJ2-7; 9 bases fit TRBD1. The CDR3 runs to 16 residues. V shed 6 bases and J 5 bases; nucleotides not matched to a gene: 14. Germline CDR1 SEHNR, CDR2 FQNEAQ (reference sequence).

This clone appeared a single time. The chain links TRBV6-5 to TRBJ2-7, with D possibly TRBD2 on 6 matching bases. The CDR3 contains 14 residues. V was trimmed by 8 bases and J by 2 bases, leaving 16 bases between them. The V gene's germline CDR1 is MNHEY and CDR2 SVGAGI. The CDR3 is CASSGTHGPYEQYF. In DNA form, the CDR3 reads TGTGCCAGCTCCGGGACTCACGGCCCCTACGAGCAGTACTTC.

In DNA form, the CDR3 reads TGTGCCAGTAGTATAGGGTGGGACTTTAAGTACGAGCAGTACTTC. This codes for CASSIGWDFKYEQYF. This chain joins TRBV19 and TRBJ2-7, with D maybe TRBD2 (6 bases). Trimming took 1 base from V and 4 from J, leaving 14 bases between them. The CDR3 spans 15 residues. Germline V gene sequence: CDR1 LNHDA, CDR2 SQIVND (reference sequence).